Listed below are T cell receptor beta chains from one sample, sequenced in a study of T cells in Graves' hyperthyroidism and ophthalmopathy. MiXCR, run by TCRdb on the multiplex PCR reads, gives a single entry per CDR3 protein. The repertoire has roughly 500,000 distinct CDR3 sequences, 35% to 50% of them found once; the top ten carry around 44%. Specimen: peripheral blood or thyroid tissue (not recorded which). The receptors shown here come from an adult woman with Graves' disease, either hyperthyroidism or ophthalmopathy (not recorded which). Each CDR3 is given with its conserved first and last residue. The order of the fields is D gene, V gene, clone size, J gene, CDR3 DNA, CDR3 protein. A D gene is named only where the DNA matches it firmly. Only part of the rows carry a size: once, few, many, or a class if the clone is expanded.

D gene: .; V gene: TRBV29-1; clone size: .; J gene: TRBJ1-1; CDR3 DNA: TGCAGCGTTGAAAGTCCAGCCACTGAAGCTTTCTTT; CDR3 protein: CSVESPATEAFF
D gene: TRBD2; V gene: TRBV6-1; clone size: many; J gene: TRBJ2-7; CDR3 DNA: TGTGCCAGCATTCCTATGGGGACTAGACCCGAGCAGTACTTC; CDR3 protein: CASIPMGTRPEQYF
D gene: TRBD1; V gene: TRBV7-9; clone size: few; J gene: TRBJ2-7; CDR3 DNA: TGTGCCAGCAGCTTACAGGGGGCCGGACGGTCCTACGAGCAGTACTTC; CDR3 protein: CASSLQGAGRSYEQYF
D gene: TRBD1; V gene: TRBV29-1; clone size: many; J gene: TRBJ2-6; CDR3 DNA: TGCAGCGTCACAGGGGTATCTGGGGCCAACGTCCTGACTTTC; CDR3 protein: CSVTGVSGANVLTF
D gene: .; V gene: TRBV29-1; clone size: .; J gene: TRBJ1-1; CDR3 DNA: TGCAGCTTGGGGTCAGTACCCATGAACACTGAAGCTTTCTTT; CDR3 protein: CSLGSVPMNTEAFF
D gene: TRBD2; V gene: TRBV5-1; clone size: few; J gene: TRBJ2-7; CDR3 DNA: TGCGCCAGCAGCTTGGGGGCGGGAGGAACCTACGAGCAGTACTTC; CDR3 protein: CASSLGAGGTYEQYF
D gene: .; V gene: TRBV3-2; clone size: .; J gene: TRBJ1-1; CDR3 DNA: TGTGCCAGCAGCCAAGGACAGGCCAGGAACACTGAAGCTTTCTTT; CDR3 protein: CASSQGQARNTEAFF
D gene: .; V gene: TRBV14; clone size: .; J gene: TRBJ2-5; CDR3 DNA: TGTGCCAGCAGCCAAGATATTTCCGGGCCCGGGGAGACCCAGTACTTC; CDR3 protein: CASSQDISGPGETQYF
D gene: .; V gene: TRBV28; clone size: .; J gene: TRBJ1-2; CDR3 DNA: TGTGCCAGCAGTTTGTCCCTCTATGGCTACACCTTC; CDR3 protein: CASSLSLYGYTF
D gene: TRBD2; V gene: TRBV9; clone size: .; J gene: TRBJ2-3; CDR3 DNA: TGTGCCAGCAGCGCGGAAAGCGGGGGGGCTGTAGATACGCAGTATTTT; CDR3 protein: CASSAESGGAVDTQYF
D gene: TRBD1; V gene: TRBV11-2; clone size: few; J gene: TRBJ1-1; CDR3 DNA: TGCGCCAGCAGCCAAGATGCCGGGACAGGGGGCACTGAAGCTTTCTTT; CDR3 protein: CASSQDAGTGGTEAFF
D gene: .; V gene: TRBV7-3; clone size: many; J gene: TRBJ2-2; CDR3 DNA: TGTGCCAGCAGCAGGGCGAACACCGGGGAGCTGTTTTTT; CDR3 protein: CASSRANTGELFF
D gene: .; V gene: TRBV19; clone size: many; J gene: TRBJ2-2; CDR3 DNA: TGTGCCAGTAGTATAGTGGGGTACGGGGAGCTGTTTTTT; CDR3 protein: CASSIVGYGELFF
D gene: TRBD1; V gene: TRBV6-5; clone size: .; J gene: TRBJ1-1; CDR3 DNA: TGTGCCAGCAGTTACCGGAGGACAGGGAATGAAGCTTTCTTT; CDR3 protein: CASSYRRTGNEAFF
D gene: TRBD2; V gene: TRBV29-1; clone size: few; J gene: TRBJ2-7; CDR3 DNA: TGCAGCTTTGCTAGCGGGAGAGGATACGAGCAGTACTTC; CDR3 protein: CSFASGRGYEQYF
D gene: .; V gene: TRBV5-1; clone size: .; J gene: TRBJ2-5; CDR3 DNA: TGCGCCAGCAGCTTGGTACTAGCCGAGACCCAGTACTTC; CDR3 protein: CASSLVLAETQYF
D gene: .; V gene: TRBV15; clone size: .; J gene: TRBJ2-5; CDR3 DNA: TGTGCCACCAGCAGAGACCGGGCGATGGAGACCCAGTACTTC; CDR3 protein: CATSRDRAMETQYF
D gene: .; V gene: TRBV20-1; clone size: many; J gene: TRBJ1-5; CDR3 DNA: TGCAGTGCTAGAGGTGTCAATCAGCCCCAGCATTTT; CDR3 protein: CSARGVNQPQHF
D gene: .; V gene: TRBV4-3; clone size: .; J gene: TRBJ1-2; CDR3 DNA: TGCGCCAGCAGCCAAGACCCAGGGAGGGGACGCGGCTACACCTTC; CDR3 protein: CASSQDPGRGRGYTF
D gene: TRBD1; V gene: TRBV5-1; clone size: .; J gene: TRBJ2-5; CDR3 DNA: TGCGCCAGCAGCTTTCAGGGGGCGGAGACCCAGTACTTC; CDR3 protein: CASSFQGAETQYF
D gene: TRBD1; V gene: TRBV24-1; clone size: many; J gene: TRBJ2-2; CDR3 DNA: TGTGCCACCAGTGAAATGACAGGGTTGGGCGGGGAGCTGTTTTTT; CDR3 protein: CATSEMTGLGGELFF
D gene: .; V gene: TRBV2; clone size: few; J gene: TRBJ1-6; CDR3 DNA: TGTGCCAGCAGTTGGAGCTCTGATAATTCACCCCTCCACTTT; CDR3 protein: CASSWSSDNSPLHF
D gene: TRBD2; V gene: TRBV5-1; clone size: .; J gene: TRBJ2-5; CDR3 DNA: TGCGCCAGCAGGACTAGCGGGATGGAGACCCAGTACTTC; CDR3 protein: CASRTSGMETQYF
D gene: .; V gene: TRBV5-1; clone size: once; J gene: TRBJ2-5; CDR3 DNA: TGCGCCAGCGGATACAGAAATCAAGAGACCCAGTACTTC; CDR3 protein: CASGYRNQETQYF
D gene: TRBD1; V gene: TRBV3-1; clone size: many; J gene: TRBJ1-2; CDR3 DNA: TGTGCCAGCAGCCCCGGCTGGGGCAGGGGGCGAAACTATGGCTACACCTTC; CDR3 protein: CASSPGWGRGRNYGYTF
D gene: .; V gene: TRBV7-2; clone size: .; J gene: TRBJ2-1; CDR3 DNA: TGTGCCAGCAGCTTTGGGACCTACAATGAGCAGTTCTTC; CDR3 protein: CASSFGTYNEQFF
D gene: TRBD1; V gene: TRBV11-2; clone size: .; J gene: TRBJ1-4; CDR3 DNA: TGTGCCAGCAGCTTGGACAGGGGAGGTGAAAAACTGTTTTTT; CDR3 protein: CASSLDRGGEKLFF
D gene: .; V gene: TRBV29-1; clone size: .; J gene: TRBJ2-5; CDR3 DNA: TGCAGCGTTGTAGGCTTGAGGGAGACCCAGTACTTC; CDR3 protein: CSVVGLRETQYF
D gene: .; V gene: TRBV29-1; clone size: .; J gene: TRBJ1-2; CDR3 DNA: TGCAGCGTTGAGGGGTCCGCTAACGATGGCTACGCCTTC; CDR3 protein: CSVEGSANDGYAF
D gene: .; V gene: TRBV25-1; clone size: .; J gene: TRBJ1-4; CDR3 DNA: TGTGCCAGCAGTAAAATATCCCGGGACCCGCACACGGTCGAGGAAAAACTGTTTTTT; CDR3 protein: CASSKISRDPHTVEEKLFF
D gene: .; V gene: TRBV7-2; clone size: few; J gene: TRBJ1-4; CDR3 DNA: TGTGCCAGCAGCTTAGACGTAAGGCGTGAAAAACTGTTTTTT; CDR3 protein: CASSLDVRREKLFF
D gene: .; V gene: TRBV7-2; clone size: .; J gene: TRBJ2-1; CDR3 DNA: TGTGCCAGCAGCTCGGGAGATCACAATGAGCAGTTCTTC; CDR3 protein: CASSSGDHNEQFF
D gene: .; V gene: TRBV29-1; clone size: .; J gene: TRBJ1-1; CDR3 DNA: TGCAGCGTTGATGGCCAGACGAACGCTGAAGCTTTCTTT; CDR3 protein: CSVDGQTNAEAFF
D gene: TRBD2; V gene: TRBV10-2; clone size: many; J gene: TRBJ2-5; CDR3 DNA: TGCGCCAGCGAGCGGACTAGCGGCTTCCAAGAGACCCAGTACTTC; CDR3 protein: CASERTSGFQETQYF
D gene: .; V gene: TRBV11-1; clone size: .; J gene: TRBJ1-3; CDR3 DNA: TGTGCCAGCAGCTTGGTATTCAACTCTGGAAACACCATATATTTT; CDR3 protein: CASSLVFNSGNTIYF
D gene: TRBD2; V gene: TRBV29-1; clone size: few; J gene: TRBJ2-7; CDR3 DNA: TGCAGCGTTGAAGAGAGGGGTGGACTAGCCGGATACTACGAGCAGTACTTC; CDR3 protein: CSVEERGGLAGYYEQYF
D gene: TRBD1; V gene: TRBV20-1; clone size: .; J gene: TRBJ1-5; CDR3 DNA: TGCAGTGCTAGCATCGCTGACAGGGGTTACCACCCCCAGCATTTT; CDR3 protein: CSASIADRGYHPQHF
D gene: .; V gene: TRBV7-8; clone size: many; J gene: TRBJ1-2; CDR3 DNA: TGTGCCAGCAGCTTAGGTCAGCTCAATGATGGCTACACCTTC; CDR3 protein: CASSLGQLNDGYTF
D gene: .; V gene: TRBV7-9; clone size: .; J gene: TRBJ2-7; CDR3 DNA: TGTGCCAGCAGGCAAAACGGACAGACCTACGAGCAGTACTTC; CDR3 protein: CASRQNGQTYEQYF
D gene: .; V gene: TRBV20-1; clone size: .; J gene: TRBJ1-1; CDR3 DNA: TGCAGTGCACCAGGGACTCAAGGGGTGAACACTGAAGCTTTCTTT; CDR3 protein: CSAPGTQGVNTEAFF
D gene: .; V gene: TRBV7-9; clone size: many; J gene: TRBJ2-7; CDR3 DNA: TGTGCCAGCAGCCACCTTGGGGTTGGAGTGTCCTACGAGCAGTACTTC; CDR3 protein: CASSHLGVGVSYEQYF
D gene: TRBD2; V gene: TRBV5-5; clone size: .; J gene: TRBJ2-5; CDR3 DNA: TGTGCCAGCAGCTTGAGACTAGCGGGAGAGGGGGGCGAGACCCAGTACTTC; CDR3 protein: CASSLRLAGEGGETQYF
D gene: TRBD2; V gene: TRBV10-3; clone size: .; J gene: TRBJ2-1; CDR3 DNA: TGTGCCATCCGGACTAGCGATGAGCAGTTCTTC; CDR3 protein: CAIRTSDEQFF
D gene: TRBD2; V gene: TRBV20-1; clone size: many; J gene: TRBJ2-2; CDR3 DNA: TGCAGTGCTCGCCGGGTAGCGGGAGGCACCGGGGAGCTGTTTTTT; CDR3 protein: CSARRVAGGTGELFF
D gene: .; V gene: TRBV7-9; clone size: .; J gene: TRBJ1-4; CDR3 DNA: TGTGCCAGCAGCACCAACACAGGGACTAATGAAAAACTGTTTTTT; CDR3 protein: CASSTNTGTNEKLFF
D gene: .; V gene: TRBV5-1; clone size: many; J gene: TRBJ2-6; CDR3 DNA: TGCGCCAGCAGCTGGACCCGCTCTGGGGCCAACGTCCTGACTTTC; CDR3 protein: CASSWTRSGANVLTF
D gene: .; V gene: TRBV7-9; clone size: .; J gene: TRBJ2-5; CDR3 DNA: TGTGCCAGCAGTTCACCGGGACACTTCCAAGAGACCCAGTACTTC; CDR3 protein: CASSSPGHFQETQYF
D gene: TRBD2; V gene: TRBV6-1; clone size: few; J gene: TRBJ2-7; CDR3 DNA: TGTGCCAGCACTCCCCGTAGCGGGGGGGCCTACGAGCAGTACTTC; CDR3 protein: CASTPRSGGAYEQYF
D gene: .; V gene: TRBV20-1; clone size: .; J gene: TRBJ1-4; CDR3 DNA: TGCGGTTCGGGACTCGGAGGGGAAAAACTGTTTTTT; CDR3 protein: CGSGLGGEKLFF
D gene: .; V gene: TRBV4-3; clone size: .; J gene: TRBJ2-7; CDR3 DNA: TGCGCCAGCAGCCAAGATACGGGTAATTCCTACGAGCAGTACTTC; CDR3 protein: CASSQDTGNSYEQYF
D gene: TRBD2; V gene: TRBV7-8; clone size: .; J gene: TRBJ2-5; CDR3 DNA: TGTGCCAGCAGCTTAGCCCCCGGTTGGGACTATGGAGAGACCCAGTACTTC; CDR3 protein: CASSLAPGWDYGETQYF
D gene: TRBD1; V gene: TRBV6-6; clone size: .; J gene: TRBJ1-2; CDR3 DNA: TGTGCCAGCAGCCAGGGGGCTTACTATGGCTACACCTTC; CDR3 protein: CASSQGAYYGYTF
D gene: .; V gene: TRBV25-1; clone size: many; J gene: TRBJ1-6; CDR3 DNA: TGTGCCAGCAGGTCCGAGGGGAATTCACCCCTCCACTTT; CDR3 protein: CASRSEGNSPLHF
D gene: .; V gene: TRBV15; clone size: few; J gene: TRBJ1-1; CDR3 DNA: TGTGCCACCAGGAACAACCGGGACACTGAAGCTTTCTTT; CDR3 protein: CATRNNRDTEAFF